These 23 T cell receptor beta chains originate from one sample sequenced in a study of T cell changes during pregnancy in multiple sclerosis. Clones were sequenced by immunoSEQ multiplex PCR, and TCRdb holds only the in-frame ones, with some missing. The table includes 17,000 or so clones, around 90% detected once. Specimen: CD8+ T cells from peripheral blood mononuclear cells, collected after pregnancy. These receptors originate from a female donor in good health, enrolled as a control in a pregnancy study.

CDR3 protein: CASSSGWTGGDLAKNIQYF. The CDR3 coding sequence is TGTGCCAGCAGCTCCGGATGGACAGGGGGGGATCTAGCCAAAAACATTCAGTACTTC. The chain links TRBV7-9 to TRBJ2-4, with 10 bases aligning to TRBD1. Germline CDR1 is SEHNR and CDR2 is FQNEAQ (reference sequence). This CDR3 is built from 19 residues. The V and J ends lost 4 bases and 0 bases, in that order; junction bases with no gene match: 12.

The chain couples TRBV11-2 to TRBJ2-1; 9 bases match TRBD2. Looked up from germline, CDR1 is SGHAT and CDR2 is FQNNGV. J was trimmed by 6 bases and V by 8 bases; bases with no gene match: 11. This CDR3 spans 15 amino acids. CDR3 residues: CASQIGASGANEQFF. CDR3 nucleotides: TGTGCCAGCCAAATAGGGGCTAGCGGGGCCAATGAGCAGTTCTTC.

The chain couples TRBV4-1 to TRBJ2-3; TRBD1 might be the D (7 bases). Germline CDR1 and CDR2: MGHRA and YSYEKL. The CDR3 covers 15 residues. V was trimmed by 0 bases and J by 5 bases, leaving 12 bases between them. The CDR3 coding sequence is TGCGCCAGCAGCCAAGAGGTTCAGGGGGGAGATACGCAGTATTTT. Translation gives CASSQEVQGGDTQYF.

The sample holds one count of this clone. The V and J genes are TRBV5-1 and TRBJ1-6; D perhaps matches TRBD1 (6 bases). Trimming left V 4 bases short and J 0 bases short, with 20 bases between. The germline V gene encodes CDR1 SGHRS and CDR2 YFSETQ. The CDR3 loop spans 19 amino acids. The DNA of the CDR3 is TGCGCCAGCAGCCGTGGACAGCCGACCAAAAGCTCCTATAATTCACCCCTCCACTTT. This translates into CASSRGQPTKSSYNSPLHF.

The chain uses TRBV6-5 and TRBJ2-7; 7 bases align to TRBD2. CDR1 MNHEY and CDR2 SVGAGI come from the germline V gene. V dropped 9 bases and J dropped 2; count of bases not matched to a gene: 4. The CDR3 is made up of 12 amino acids. In DNA, the CDR3 is TGTGCCAGTTCTAGCGGCCCCTACGAGCAGTACTTC. This sequence encodes CASSSGPYEQYF.

The chain combines TRBV19 with TRBJ1-1, with 7 bases aligning to TRBD1. V lost 6 bases and J lost 4; bases outside the gene matches: 8. Germline CDR1 LNHDA, CDR2 SQIVND (reference sequence). The CDR3 is 14 residues long. The CDR3 here is CASSLLAGGTEAFF. The CDR3 coding sequence is TGTGCCAGTAGCCTACTTGCAGGGGGCACTGAAGCTTTCTTT. The whole variable domain, filled in from reference TRBV19 and TRBJ1-1, reads DGGITQSPKYLFRKEGQNVTLSCEQNLNHDAMYWYRQDPGQGLRLIYYSQIVNDFQKGDIAEGYSVSREKKESFPLTVTSAQKNPTAFYLCASSLLAGGTEAFFGQGTRLTVV.

V is TRBV2 and J is TRBJ2-3, with 13 bases matching TRBD2. The CDR3 is 17 amino acids. Germline CDR1 is SNHLY and CDR2 is FYNNEI. Trimming cost V 4 bases and J 3 bases; bases outside gene matches: 7. CDR3 nucleotide sequence: TGTGCCAGCAGTGGGCAACTAGCGGGAGGGAGGACAGATACGCAGTATTTT. The encoded protein is CASSGQLAGGRTDTQYF.

The J gene is TRBJ1-6, the V gene TRBV10-3; D may be TRBD1 (6 bases). The CDR3 spans 18 residues. The V end was cut by 4 bases, the J end by 0 bases, with 16 bases between. In germline, CDR1 is ENHRY, CDR2 SYGVKD. Written as DNA, the CDR3 is TGTGCCATCAGTGGGACAGCTTGGGGTAGCTCCTATAATTCACCCCTCCACTTT. It codes for CAISGTAWGSSYNSPLHF.

The rearrangement uses TRBV13 and TRBJ2-7, with no clear D. V dropped 3 bases and J dropped 4 bases, with 7 bases sitting between them. The V gene's germline CDR1 is PRHDT and CDR2 FYEKMQ (reference sequence). The CDR3 has 12 amino acids. The CDR3 region has the DNA TGTGCCAGCAGCTTGTCCAAATACGAGCAGTACTTC. Residues: CASSLSKYEQYF.

CDR3 bases: TGTGCCAGCAGCGTAGCTCGGGATATCTCCTACGAGCAGTACTTC. It encodes CASSVARDISYEQYF. The chain has TRBV9 and TRBJ2-7, with a possible D match to TRBD2 (5 bases). The CDR3 loop spans 15 amino acids. The germline CDR1 and CDR2 sequences are SGDLS and YYNGEE. V was cut by 0 bases and J by 0 bases, with 10 bases left in between.

This chain uses TRBV29-1 with TRBJ1-1, with D possibly being TRBD1 (5 bases). The germline V and J ends were trimmed by 5 bases and 1 base, with 17 bases remaining between them. CDR3 length: 15 amino acids. The germline CDR1 and CDR2 sequences are SQVTM and ANQGSEA. The CDR3 loop reads CSVLFPATENTEAFF. DNA of the CDR3: TGCAGCGTTCTGTTTCCCGCGACAGAGAACACTGAAGCTTTCTTT.

The chain uses TRBV7-9 and TRBJ1-5; D unresolved. The CDR3 length is 12 residues. Per germline, CDR1 SEHNR and CDR2 FQNEAQ (reference sequence). The V gene lost 1 base and the J gene lost 6 bases, with 4 bases spanning the gap. The CDR3 DNA sequence: TGTGCCAGCAGCTTAGGAGCTCAGCCCCAGCATTTT. Encoded protein: CASSLGAQPQHF.

J is TRBJ2-3 and V is TRBV7-6, with TRBD2 as a possible D gene (7 bases). The V and J ends lost 7 bases and 2 bases respectively, with 16 bases between them. The CDR3 is 15 residues long. Germline CDR1 SGHVS, CDR2 FNYEAQ. The CDR3 region has the DNA TGTGCCAGCAAGGGGGGGGCTAGCGTCACAGATACGCAGTATTTT. As protein: CASKGGASVTDTQYF.

The chain carries TRBV7-9 and TRBJ1-1, with D possibly matching TRBD1 (5 bases). Trimming pared 6 bases from V and 5 bases from J, leaving 16 bases between. CDR3 length equals 14 residues. CDR1 and CDR2 from the germline V gene are SEHNR and FQNEAQ (reference sequence). The CDR3 sequence is CASRGGGANTEAFF. For the CDR3, the DNA is TGTGCCAGCAGAGGTGGTGGGGCTAATACTGAAGCTTTCTTT.

The genes are TRBV27 and TRBJ2-1; the D is unclear. CDR3 length: 18 amino acids. V lost 5 bases and J lost 1, with 21 bases in between. CDR1 and CDR2 (germline): MNHEY, SMNVEV (reference sequence). The DNA of the CDR3 is TGTGCCAGCAGTCTACTATTCTCAACCGGTTTGTCCTACAATGAGCAGTTCTTC. As protein: CASSLLFSTGLSYNEQFF.

The CDR3 DNA reads as TGTGCCAGCAGCCAAGAGAAGGGGGGGTACAATGAGCAGTTCTTC. Amino acids: CASSQEKGGYNEQFF. The V gene is TRBV5-4, the J gene TRBJ2-1, with a tentative D call TRBD2 (7 bases). V lost 4 bases, J lost 4 bases, and 15 bases lay in between. The CDR3 spans 15 residues. Germline V gene sequence: CDR1 SGHNT, CDR2 YYREEE (reference sequence). Full variable domain (remainder filled in from reference TRBV5-4 and TRBJ2-1): ETGVTQSPTHLIKTRGQQVTLRCSSQSGHNTVSWYQQALGQGPQFIFQYYREEENGRGNFPPRFSGLQFPNYSSELNVNALELDDSALYLCASSQEKGGYNEQFFGPGTRLTVL.

A few counts support this clone. The chain combines TRBV25-1 with TRBJ2-1; D might be TRBD2 (5 bases). This CDR3 has 14 residues. The V end lost 8 bases, the J end lost 10 bases, and 21 bases lay between the germline ends. Per germline, CDR1 MGHDK and CDR2 SYGVNS. The CDR3 is CASQGPSGRAEQFF. In nucleotides, the CDR3 is TGTGCCAGCCAAGGACCGAGCGGACGAGCAGAGCAGTTCTTC.

The gene calls are TRBV2 and TRBJ2-7; TRBD2 might be the D (5 bases). The ends were cut back, 1 base at V and 3 bases at J, with 19 bases in the middle. The length of the CDR3 is 17 residues. Per germline, CDR1 SNHLY and CDR2 FYNNEI. This CDR3 is CASSEDFTTFGSYEQYF. As DNA, the CDR3 is TGTGCCAGCAGTGAAGACTTCACTACATTTGGGAGCTACGAGCAGTACTTC.

The genes are TRBV6-1 and TRBJ1-5, with a weak D call TRBD1 (5 bases). V gave up 4 bases and J gave up 3 bases, with 16 bases separating them. CDR3 length equals 16 residues. Germline loops: CDR1 MNHNS, CDR2 SASEGT. The CDR3 loop is CASSADDRDLNQPQHF. CDR3 bases: TGTGCCAGCAGTGCAGATGACAGAGATCTCAATCAGCCCCAGCATTTT.

This chain links TRBV6-1 with TRBJ2-2; D uncertain. Germline-derived CDR1 and CDR2 are MNHNS and SASEGT. Trimming removed 7 bases from V and 6 bases from J, with 12 bases in between. The CDR3 length is 13 residues. The CDR3 nucleotides read TGTGCCAGCACCAGCGTAGGATCCGGGGAGCTGTTTTTT. Protein sequence: CASTSVGSGELFF.

This clone has a handful of counts. The gene calls are TRBV18 and TRBJ1-2, with D hard to call. The length of the CDR3 is 12 residues. Germline V CDR1 and CDR2: KGHSH, LQKENI. Trimming removed 6 bases at V and 4 bases at J, with 9 bases between. CDR3 region: CASSPLPYGYTF. The DNA for the CDR3 is TGTGCCAGCTCCCCCCTTCCCTATGGCTACACCTTC.

The chain couples TRBV20-1 to TRBJ1-1; D is unresolved. From germline, CDR1 is DFQATT and CDR2 SNEGSKA (reference sequence). The CDR3 covers 11 residues. V lost 5 bases and J 7 bases, leaving 11 bases between the germline ends. The CDR3 loop is CSARLILEAFF. The CDR3 DNA sequence: TGCAGTGCTCGTTTGATACTTGAAGCTTTCTTT.

The chain couples TRBV28 to TRBJ2-1; possible D gene TRBD1, 5 bases. The CDR3 runs to 14 residues. The V and J ends lost 10 bases and 6 bases respectively, with 19 bases between them. Germline V gene data show CDR1 as MDHEN and CDR2 as SYDVKM. The CDR3 nucleotides are TGTGCCATACACGCTACAGGCCGAGTCAATGAGCAGTTCTTC. It yields the protein CAIHATGRVNEQFF.